This T cell receptor (beta chain) comes out of a study of siplizumab effects on memory and regulatory T cells. The germline V gene encodes CDR1 MNHEY and CDR2 SVGAGI. There are 14 residues in the CDR3. Unmatched junction bases numbered 7, after V lost 8 bases and J lost 1 base. Assay used: immunoSEQ multiplex PCR; TCRdb lists only in-frame clones, some missing. The data show more than 85,000 clones, more than 85% seen once. The sample comprised CD4+ T cells sorted from blood. The receptor comes from a human donor in good health. This chain connects TRBV6-5 to TRBJ2-7; 8 bases align to TRBD1. The CDR3 bases are TGTGCCAGCTCCATCGGGACAGGATCCTACGAGCAGTACTTC. Protein: CASSIGTGSYEQYF.